One and the same sample provided the 5 T cell receptor beta chains below, sequenced in a study of CD8 T cells in Susac syndrome. Roughly 0.45 to 1 ug RNA was reverse transcribed with random hexamers. Each CDR3 protein gets one entry after TCRdb re-called the immunoSEQ multiplex PCR reads with MiXCR. This sample has 75,000 to 95,000 distinct CDR3 sequences, with 95% found just once. Sequencing was carried out using CD8+ T cells from PBMCs. These receptors originate from a human donor with Susac syndrome.

The V gene is TRBV21-1, the J gene TRBJ2-7; whether TRBD1, the table's D call, matches the DNA was not checked. TRBV21-1 is tagged as a pseudogene. CDR3 length equals 16 residues. The CDR3 bases are TGTGCCAGCAGCAAATTGGTGGGACAGGGCAAGTACGAGCAGTACTTC. It yields the protein CASSKLVGQGKYEQYF.

The chain is built from TRBV27 and TRBJ1-2; a possible D gene is TRBD1 (5 bases). Germline lookup yields CDR1 MNHEY and CDR2 SMNVEV (reference sequence). The CDR3 extends over 15 amino acids. V was shortened by 1 base and J by 3 bases, with 12 bases between the two germline ends. Here the CDR3 reads CASSLYTGTDYGYTF. The CDR3 nucleotides read TGTGCCAGCAGTTTATATACGGGGACGGACTATGGCTACACCTTC.

The chain has TRBV11-2 and TRBJ2-4, with 13 nucleotides matching TRBD2. Per the germline V gene, CDR1 is SGHAT and CDR2 is FQNNGV. The CDR3 sequence is 17 residues long. V was clipped by 2 bases and J by 2 bases; unmatched bases: 3. In DNA, the CDR3 is TGTGCCAGCAGCTTAATGGGACTAGCGGGAACCAAAAACATTCAGTACTTC. Translated, it gives CASSLMGLAGTKNIQYF.

This chain uses TRBV7-9 with TRBJ2-3; D remains ambiguous. This CDR3 comprises 13 residues. Trimming took 4 bases from V and 5 from J, leaving 10 bases between them. Looked up from germline, CDR1 is SEHNR and CDR2 is FQNEAQ (reference sequence). Written as DNA, the CDR3 is TGTGCCAGCAGCTCATCGTTTGGAGATACGCAGTATTTT. This translates into CASSSSFGDTQYF.

The rearrangement joins TRBV5-6 to TRBJ1-5, with D hard to call. The V end was cut by 4 bases, the J end by 7 bases, with 12 bases between. The CDR3 is made up of 13 amino acids. From germline, CDR1 is SGHDT and CDR2 YYEEEE. The CDR3, as DNA: TGTGCCAGCAGCGTAAAGGAGAGGCAGCCCCAGCATTTT. This encodes CASSVKERQPQHF.